One sample yielded the 24 T cell receptor beta chains listed below, sequenced in a study of shared clonotypes between healthy human individuals. Some clones are missing from TCRdb's copy, which holds only in-frame ones; the method was immunoSEQ multiplex PCR. The sample shows about 2.2 million clones, roughly 91% of them seen only once. Only CD45RO-negative cells positively selected for CCR7 counted as naive CD8 cells, so terminally differentiated effector memory CD45RA+ cells were excluded. The sequenced sample was naive CD8+ T cells from PBMCs. The source of these receptors is a man between 18 and 29 years old in good health. Some clones in this sample may be carry-over from other donors' samples.

The gene calls are TRBV13 and TRBJ2-6, with D unresolved. Germline CDR1 PRHDT, CDR2 FYEKMQ (reference sequence). The CDR3 is made up of 15 amino acids. With 5 bases removed from V and 0 bases from J, the gap between germline ends came to 8 bases. The CDR3, as DNA: TGTGCCAGCAGCCCTAGTCTCTCTGGGGCCAACGTCCTGACTTTC. Translated, it gives CASSPSLSGANVLTF.

This chain links TRBV27 with TRBJ2-1; 8 nucleotides align to TRBD2. This CDR3 region has 14 residues. Unmatched junction bases numbered 7, after V lost 7 bases and J lost 5 bases. Germline CDR1 reads MNHEY; CDR2 reads SMNVEV (reference sequence). In DNA, the CDR3 is TGTGCCAGCACCCGGGGGGGACTCCACAATGAGCAGTTCTTC. The encoded protein is CASTRGGLHNEQFF.

CDR3 sequence: CASSATGGFDYGYTF. CDR3 in DNA: TGTGCCAGCAGTGCGACAGGGGGCTTCGACTATGGCTACACCTTC. V is TRBV25-1 and J is TRBJ1-2; 10 bases align to TRBD1. CDR1 is MGHDK and CDR2 is SYGVNS in the germline V gene. There are 15 residues in the CDR3. V was clipped by 4 bases and J by 3 bases; unmatched bases: 5.

The J gene is TRBJ2-6, the V gene TRBV27; the D is unclear. Germline V lookup: CDR1 MNHEY, CDR2 SMNVEV (reference sequence). The CDR3 loop spans 14 amino acids. V shed 8 bases and J shed 4 bases, with 12 bases lying between them. The CDR3 spells CASRQTPGANVLTF. CDR3 sequence (DNA): TGTGCCAGCCGGCAGACCCCGGGGGCCAACGTCCTGACTTTC.

The chain uses TRBV28 and TRBJ2-7; no definite D call. V was cut by 9 bases and J by 4 bases, with 19 bases left in between. The germline V gene has CDR1 MDHEN and CDR2 SYDVKM. This CDR3 contains 14 residues. CDR3 coding DNA: TGTGCCAGTTCCCCCCTGCGCGATTCTTACGAGCAGTACTTC. Translating it yields CASSPLRDSYEQYF. Looking up the rest from reference TRBV28 and TRBJ2-7 gives the full variable domain: DVKVTQSSRYLVKRTGEKVFLECVQDMDHENMFWYRQDPGLGLRLIYFSYDVKMKEKGDIPEGYSVSREKKERFSLILESASTNQTSMYLCASSPLRDSYEQYFGPGTRLTVT.

This chain links TRBV5-1 with TRBJ2-3, with TRBD1 identical over 9 bases. V shed 3 bases and J 4 bases; nucleotides not matched to a gene: 3. The CDR3 spans 14 residues. CDR1 is SGHRS and CDR2 is YFSETQ in the germline V gene. The DNA for the CDR3 is TGCGCCAGCAGCTCGGACAGGGGCCCAGATACGCAGTATTTT. Translation: CASSSDRGPDTQYF.

With respect to this clone: The sample contains more than one DNA sequence encoding this CDR3. V usage is TRBV9 and J usage is TRBJ2-7; D remains unclear. This CDR3 has 13 residues. The germline CDR1 and CDR2 sequences are SGDLS and YYNGEE. Trimming took off 2 bases at V and 0 bases at J, with 6 bases between the two ends. The CDR3 DNA reads as TGTGCCAGCAGCGTGAGCGACTCCTACGAGCAGTACTTC. Its translation: CASSVSDSYEQYF.

The chain is built from TRBV5-4 and TRBJ1-3; D might be TRBD1 (5 bases). Germline V gives CDR1 SGHNT, CDR2 YYREEE (reference sequence). V lost 4 bases and J 0 bases, leaving 17 bases between the germline ends. The CDR3 length is 17 residues. The CDR3 DNA sequence: TGTGCCAGCAGCCCGGCCCCGGGACTCCTCTCTGGAAACACCATATATTTT. Encoded protein: CASSPAPGLLSGNTIYF. The variable domain in full, with the rest retrieved from reference TRBV5-4 and TRBJ1-3, is ETGVTQSPTHLIKTRGQQVTLRCSSQSGHNTVSWYQQALGQGPQFIFQYYREEENGRGNFPPRFSGLQFPNYSSELNVNALELDDSALYLCASSPAPGLLSGNTIYFGEGSWLTVV.

V gene TRBV7-8 combines with J gene TRBJ2-5; D not resolved. This CDR3 contains 11 residues. Trimming removed 6 bases at V and 10 bases at J, with 12 bases between. Germline CDR1 is SGHVS and CDR2 is FQNEAQ. The CDR3 DNA is TGTGCCAGCAGTTTCTCTGTAAGCCAGTACTTC. Translated: CASSFSVSQYF.

V usage is TRBV2 and J usage is TRBJ2-7, with D perhaps being TRBD1 or TRBD2 (5 bases each). V lost 2 bases to trimming and J lost 4 bases, with 15 bases between them. This CDR3 is 15 amino acids long. CDR1 and CDR2 (germline): SNHLY, FYNNEI. The CDR3, as DNA: TGTGCCAGCAGTGAATGGGGCGGGCCGGAGTACGAGCAGTACTTC. Amino acids: CASSEWGGPEYEQYF.

V and J are TRBV2 and TRBJ2-1, with D possibly being TRBD2 (6 bases). Looked up from germline, CDR1 is SNHLY and CDR2 is FYNNEI. The CDR3 is made up of 13 amino acids. V lost 3 bases and J lost 4, with 7 bases in between. CDR3 in amino acids: CASSDGGYNEQFF. In nucleotides, the CDR3 is TGTGCCAGCAGTGATGGGGGGTACAATGAGCAGTTCTTC.

J is TRBJ1-4 and V is TRBV18; TRBD1 is a possible D gene (5 bases). This CDR3 comprises 20 residues. In germline, CDR1 is KGHSH, CDR2 LQKENI. V was pared by 4 bases and J by 0 bases, with 24 bases between. CDR3 loop: CASSLPPTRQSYATNEKLFF. The CDR3 nucleotides are TGTGCCAGCTCACTTCCACCCACTAGACAGTCCTATGCAACTAATGAAAAACTGTTTTTT.

About this clone: An end of the junction does not agree with germline; a read error may underlie this. The chain has TRBV6-6 and TRBJ2-3; 8 bases align to TRBD2. The CDR3 runs to 15 residues. Germline assignment: CDR1 MNHNY and CDR2 SVGAGI (reference sequence). The chain's CDR3 is CASRGLDSTKITSDF. CDR3 DNA sequence: TGTGCCAGCAGGGGACTAGACTCGACTAAGATCACGTCAGACTTT.

In this sample, this clone turned up once. This rearrangement joins TRBV9 to TRBJ2-5; TRBD2 matches 7 bases. CDR1 is SGDLS, CDR2 YYNGEE, per germline. The CDR3 length is 17 residues. J gave up 5 bases and V 2 bases, and 15 bases lay outside the gene matches. The CDR3 DNA reads as TGTGCCAGCAGCGTTTCCCCTAGCGGCCCCCCTGGGGAGACCCAGTACTTC. This encodes CASSVSPSGPPGETQYF.

DNA of the CDR3: TGTGCCAGCAGTGAAAAACGGAGTGGGGGGGGCGCCCAAACTTATGGCTACACCTTC. It is translated as CASSEKRSGGGAQTYGYTF. The chain joins TRBV2 to TRBJ1-2; possible D gene TRBD1, 6 bases. The CDR3 has 19 amino acids. Germline V gene lookup returns CDR1 SNHLY and CDR2 FYNNEI. V gave up 2 bases and J gave up 5 bases, with 27 bases separating them.

The rearrangement links TRBV9 to TRBJ2-2; 8 bases match TRBD2. From germline, CDR1 is SGDLS and CDR2 YYNGEE. The V and J ends lost 0 bases and 6 bases, in that order; junction bases with no gene match: 13. The CDR3 extends over 18 amino acids. CDR3 bases: TGTGCCAGCAGCGTAGCCGGGGTGGCGGGAGGATTCTCCGGGGAGCTGTTTTTT. Amino acids: CASSVAGVAGGFSGELFF.

The rearrangement joins TRBV7-2 to TRBJ2-1, with 8 positions matching TRBD2. From germline, CDR1 is SGHTA and CDR2 FQGNSA. The CDR3 consists of 15 residues. With V trimmed by 8 bases and J by 6 bases, 12 bases remained unmatched. The DNA for the CDR3 is TGTGCCAGCCTACACTTGGGGACTAGTCCCAATGAGCAGTTCTTC. Protein sequence: CASLHLGTSPNEQFF.

V gene TRBV7-9 combines with J gene TRBJ2-1; TRBD2 matches at 7 bases. The trim removed 3 bases at V and 3 bases at J, leaving 5 bases unmatched. In germline, CDR1 is SEHNR, CDR2 FQNEAQ (reference sequence). The CDR3 has 15 residues. The CDR3, as DNA: TGTGCCAGCAGCTTGCTGAGCGGGGACTACAATGAGCAGTTCTTC. This codes for CASSLLSGDYNEQFF.

The chain carries TRBV7-9 and TRBJ2-1; a weak D match, TRBD1 (5 bases). Germline V lookup: CDR1 SEHNR, CDR2 FQNEAQ (reference sequence). The CDR3 has 14 amino acids. V lost 1 base and J lost 12, with 16 bases in between. CDR3 in amino acids: CASSLDFSHRRQFF. CDR3 sequence (DNA): TGTGCCAGCAGCTTAGACTTCTCCCACAGGAGGCAGTTCTTC.

This chain links TRBV6-5 with TRBJ2-3, with 7 bases that match TRBD2. This CDR3 spans 15 amino acids. The V segment lost 4 bases and the J segment 1 base; nucleotides outside the gene matches: 5. CDR1 MNHEY and CDR2 SVGAGI come from the germline V gene. CDR3 region: CASSSIRGGTDTQYF. The CDR3 region has the DNA TGTGCCAGCAGTTCCATACGGGGGGGCACAGATACGCAGTATTTT.

V gene TRBV27 combines with J gene TRBJ2-1, with a tentative D call TRBD2 (5 bases). CDR1 and CDR2 from the germline V gene are MNHEY and SMNVEV (reference sequence). V lost 4 bases, J lost 0 bases, and 10 bases lay in between. The CDR3 has 15 amino acids. CDR3 sequence (DNA): TGTGCCAGCAGTTCACTAGAGAGCTCCTACAATGAGCAGTTCTTC. Translated, it gives CASSSLESSYNEQFF.

The chain combines TRBV18 with TRBJ2-7, with TRBD2 identical over 7 bases. The CDR3 is 15 amino acids. V lost 3 bases, J lost 2 bases, and 7 bases stayed unmatched. Germline V gene sequence: CDR1 KGHSH, CDR2 LQKENI. The CDR3 DNA reads TGTGCCAGCTCACCCGAGCGGGGATCGCCCTACGAGCAGTACTTC. Translation gives CASSPERGSPYEQYF.

The V call is TRBV21-1, the J call TRBJ2-1. TRBV21-1 is a known pseudogene. The CDR3 is 17 residues long. DNA of the CDR3: TGTGCCAGCAGCTTGAGGGGACCGGCAGGAGACTACAATGAGCAGTTCTTC. Translation gives CASSLRGPAGDYNEQFF.

The J gene is TRBJ2-7, the V gene TRBV4-2; 8 nucleotides match TRBD2. From germline, CDR1 is LGHNA and CDR2 YNFKEQ. Trimming took 0 bases from V and 4 from J; bases not matched to a gene: 5. The CDR3 is made up of 15 amino acids. As DNA, the CDR3 is TGTGCCAGCAGCCAAGATACCAGCGGGGGTTACGAGCAGTACTTC. It encodes CASSQDTSGGYEQYF.